Shown below are 21 T cell receptor beta chains from a single sample sequenced in a study of T cells in Graves' hyperthyroidism and ophthalmopathy. RNA transcripts yielded amplified TCR beta CDR3 regions. TCR CDR3 regions were first amplified by RT-PCR with HTBI primers. In TCRdb, the multiplex PCR reads were re-called with MiXCR into one record per CDR3 protein. The repertoire holds about 400,000 distinct CDR3 sequences, with roughly an eighth as singletons. Sequencing was performed on blood. The receptor source for this set is a man aged 50 to 59 with Graves' ophthalmopathy.

The J gene is TRBJ2-1, the V gene TRBV5-6, with D maybe TRBD1 (6 bases). This CDR3 has 15 residues. V shed 1 base and J shed 2 bases, with 10 bases lying between them. CDR1 SGHDT and CDR2 YYEEEE come from the germline V gene. The CDR3 loop is CASSLRGSPYNEQFF. CDR3 nucleotides: TGTGCCAGCAGCTTGAGGGGGTCCCCCTACAATGAGCAGTTCTTC. Looking up the rest from reference TRBV5-6 and TRBJ2-1 gives the full variable domain: DAGVTQSPTHLIKTRGQQVTLRCSPKSGHDTVSWYQQALGQGPQFIFQYYEEEERQRGNFPDRFSGHQFPNYSSELNVNALLLGDSALYLCASSLRGSPYNEQFFGPGTRLTVL.

This clonotype was observed many times. V usage is TRBV20-1 and J usage is TRBJ2-7, with 11 bases identical to TRBD2. With 6 bases clipped from V and 2 bases from J, the junction kept 6 bases outside the gene matches. The germline V gene encodes CDR1 DFQATT and CDR2 SNEGSKA (reference sequence). This CDR3 is built from 14 residues. The CDR3 here is CSAALAGVTYEQYF. DNA of the CDR3: TGCAGTGCCGCACTAGCGGGAGTAACCTACGAGCAGTACTTC.

This clonotype was observed many times. The chain is built from TRBV2 and TRBJ1-2; the match to TRBD1 covers 12 bases. CDR3 length: 17 amino acids. The germline CDR1 and CDR2 sequences are SNHLY and FYNNEI. The V segment lost 4 bases and the J segment 7 bases; nucleotides outside the gene matches: 13. The CDR3 coding sequence is TGTGCCAGCAGTGGATTCGGGACAGGGGGCGCCCGGGGTGGCTACACCTTC. Translating it yields CASSGFGTGGARGGYTF.

This CDR3 reads CASSLQQVSSGNTIYF. The CDR3 DNA reads as TGCGCCAGCAGCCTGCAACAGGTCAGCTCTGGAAACACCATATATTTT. The J gene is TRBJ1-3, the V gene TRBV4-1, with D perhaps TRBD1 (5 bases). Between the trimmed V and J ends, which lost 4 bases and 0 bases, there was a span of 13 bases. The CDR3 contains 16 residues. The germline V gene encodes CDR1 MGHRA and CDR2 YSYEKL.

The chain joins TRBV7-9 to TRBJ2-7, with D perhaps TRBD1 (6 bases). Deletions cut 6 bases from V and 5 bases from J, with 14 bases between. The CDR3 covers 13 residues. Germline CDR1 reads SEHNR; CDR2 reads FQNEAQ (reference sequence). This CDR3 reads CASSAGEMDEQYF. The CDR3 nucleotides are TGTGCCAGCAGTGCAGGGGAGATGGACGAGCAGTACTTC. Supplemented by reference TRBV7-9 and TRBJ2-7, the full variable domain reads DTGVSQNPRHKITKRGQNVTFRCDPISEHNRLYWYRQTLGQGPEFLTYFQNEAQLEKSRLLSDRFSAERPKGSFSTLEIQRTEQGDSAMYLCASSAGEMDEQYFGPGTRLTVT.

Many counts were recorded for this clonotype. The rearrangement links TRBV3-1 to TRBJ1-2; D unclear. Deletions cut 4 bases from V and 2 bases from J, with 5 bases between. Germline loops: CDR1 LGHDT, CDR2 YNNKEL (reference sequence). The CDR3 runs 12 residues. The CDR3 DNA follows: TGTGCCAGCAGCCTATGGAACTATGGCTACACCTTC. Protein product: CASSLWNYGYTF.

This clonotype was seen repeatedly, ten times or more. The rearrangement links TRBV5-1 to TRBJ1-1; D gene unclear. This CDR3 spans 13 amino acids. Germline lookup yields CDR1 SGHRS and CDR2 YFSETQ. V was trimmed by 0 bases and J by 4 bases, leaving 7 bases between them. The CDR3 sequence is CASSLEPGTEAFF. The CDR3 DNA reads as TGCGCCAGCAGCTTGGAACCGGGCACTGAAGCTTTCTTT.

The table lists this clonotype with many counts. The CDR3 sequence is CATSDRPSLAGSDQQFF. The CDR3, as DNA: TGTGCCACCAGTGACCGTCCCTCACTAGCGGGGTCTGATCAGCAGTTCTTC. J is TRBJ2-1 and V is TRBV24-1, with 10 bases matching TRBD2. The CDR3 has 17 amino acids. The ends lost 4 bases at V and 11 bases at J; junction bases unmatched: 16. Germline V lookup: CDR1 KGHDR, CDR2 SFDVKD.

At least ten counts were recorded for this clonotype. V and J are TRBV6-1 and TRBJ1-1; 8 bases agree with TRBD1. The germline gives CDR1 MNHNS, CDR2 SASEGT. This CDR3 has 18 residues. The V and J ends lost 5 bases and 1 base, in that order; junction bases with no gene match: 15. The chain's CDR3 is CASSTIMQGAARNTEAFF. In DNA, the CDR3 is TGTGCCAGCAGTACTATTATGCAGGGGGCGGCCCGGAACACTGAAGCTTTCTTT.

This clonotype was detected only a few times. The V and J genes are TRBV20-1 and TRBJ2-2; D is possibly TRBD2 (7 bases). The V end was cut by 3 bases, the J end by 3 bases, with 20 bases between. This CDR3 is 17 amino acids long. CDR1 is DFQATT and CDR2 is SNEGSKA in the germline V gene (reference sequence). CDR3 amino acids: CSASRVGGGRDTGELFF. CDR3 coding DNA: TGCAGTGCTAGTCGTGTGGGGGGGGGCCGAGACACCGGGGAGCTGTTTTTT.

This clonotype was seen ten or more times. V usage is TRBV20-1 and J usage is TRBJ2-7; D might be TRBD2 (6 bases). In germline, CDR1 is DFQATT, CDR2 SNEGSKA (reference sequence). The CDR3 length is 15 residues. Trimming left V 6 bases short and J 0 bases short, with 18 bases between. The CDR3 nucleotides are TGCAGTGCATATAGCGGCCAGAGCCTCTCCTACGAGCAGTACTTC. Encoded protein: CSAYSGQSLSYEQYF.

The V call is TRBV19, the J call TRBJ2-1; 8 nucleotides match TRBD2. Trimming removed 3 bases from V and 0 bases from J; junction bases left unmatched: 7. The germline gives CDR1 LNHDA, CDR2 SQIVND (reference sequence). The CDR3 sequence is 17 residues long. Written as DNA, the CDR3 is TGTGCCAGTAGTATCTTCCCAGCGGGGGTCTCCTACAATGAGCAGTTCTTC. Translating gives CASSIFPAGVSYNEQFF.

The chain links TRBV5-1 to TRBJ2-6; the match to TRBD1 covers 8 bases. V shed 3 bases and J 0 bases; nucleotides not matched to a gene: 17. The length of the CDR3 is 21 residues. CDR1 and CDR2 (germline): SGHRS, YFSETQ. CDR3 in DNA: TGCGCCAGCAGCTCAGACAGGGGAGGTTGGCTAGCCAGCTCTGGGGCCAACGTCCTGACTTTC. Its protein product is CASSSDRGGWLASSGANVLTF. Looking up the rest from reference TRBV5-1 and TRBJ2-6 gives the full variable domain: KAGVTQTPRYLIKTRGQQVTLSCSPISGHRSVSWYQQTPGQGLQFLFEYFSETQRNKGNFPGRFSGRQFSNSRSEMNVSTLELGDSALYLCASSSDRGGWLASSGANVLTFGAGSRLTVL.

The rearrangement joins TRBV19 to TRBJ2-5; 11 bases map to TRBD2. The CDR3 is 14 residues long. V was clipped by 6 bases and J by 3 bases; unmatched bases: 3. Germline V gene lookup returns CDR1 LNHDA and CDR2 SQIVND (reference sequence). Here the CDR3 reads CASRGTSGKETQYF. The CDR3 DNA reads as TGTGCCAGTAGGGGGACTAGCGGTAAAGAGACCCAGTACTTC. The variable domain in full, completed from reference TRBV19 and TRBJ2-5, reads DGGITQSPKYLFRKEGQNVTLSCEQNLNHDAMYWYRQDPGQGLRLIYYSQIVNDFQKGDIAEGYSVSREKKESFPLTVTSAQKNPTAFYLCASRGTSGKETQYFGPGTRLLVL.

The chain has TRBV6-1 and TRBJ2-2; possibly TRBD1 for D (6 bases). The CDR3 sequence is 14 residues long. Germline lookup yields CDR1 MNHNS and CDR2 SASEGT. V gave up 6 bases and J gave up 6 bases, with 14 bases separating them. The CDR3 region has the DNA TGTGCCAGCAGCAGACAGGAAAAGGCCGGGGAGCTGTTTTTT. This translates into CASSRQEKAGELFF.

Only a few counts were recorded for this clonotype. The J gene is TRBJ2-2, the V gene TRBV3-1; no clear D gene. The V end was cut by 1 base, the J end by 2 bases, with 5 bases between. Germline V CDR1 and CDR2: LGHDT, YNNKEL (reference sequence). This CDR3 comprises 14 residues. CDR3 bases: TGTGCCAGCAGCCAAGGACACAACACCGGGGAGCTGTTTTTT. This encodes CASSQGHNTGELFF. The variable domain in full, with the rest retrieved from reference TRBV3-1 and TRBJ2-2, is DTAVSQTPKYLVTQMGNDKSIKCEQNLGHDTMYWYKQDSKKFLKIMFSYNNKELIINETVPNRFSPKSPDKAHLNLHINSLELGDSAVYFCASSQGHNTGELFFGEGSRLTVL.

The chain is built from TRBV6-2 or TRBV6-3 and TRBJ2-2, with D possibly being TRBD2 (6 bases). V lost 7 bases, J lost 3 bases, and 9 bases lay in between. The CDR3 covers 13 residues. Germline assignment: CDR1 MNHEY and CDR2 SVGEGT. DNA of the CDR3: TGTGCCAGCAAAAAGCGGGACACCGGGGAGCTGTTTTTT. Protein: CASKKRDTGELFF.

The chain employs TRBV12-3 or TRBV12-4 and TRBJ1-1; D remains ambiguous. V was shortened by 7 bases and J by 0 bases, with 12 bases between the two germline ends. The CDR3 is 14 residues long. The CDR3 nucleotides read TGTGCCAGCACCCCCAGATTCCTGAACACTGAAGCTTTCTTT. Amino acid sequence: CASTPRFLNTEAFF.

This clonotype was counted ten times or more. The chain joins TRBV20-1 to TRBJ2-5; D ambiguous. The V end was cut by 2 bases, the J end by 1 base, with 2 bases between. CDR3 length: 11 amino acids. Germline CDR1 is DFQATT and CDR2 is SNEGSKA (reference sequence). The CDR3, as DNA: TGCAGTGCTAGAAGCCAAGAGACCCAGTACTTC. Encoded protein: CSARSQETQYF.

A few counts support this clonotype. This chain joins TRBV10-1 and TRBJ2-1; D remains unclear. The CDR3 loop spans 14 amino acids. In germline, CDR1 is WNHNN, CDR2 SYGVQD (reference sequence). V gave up 3 bases and J gave up 1 base, with 7 bases separating them. The CDR3 nucleotides read TGCGCCAGCAGTGAAAGTATTTCCTACAATGAGCAGTTCTTC. It yields the protein CASSESISYNEQFF.

The sample holds many counts of this clonotype. V gene TRBV7-6 combines with J gene TRBJ2-3; TRBD1 matches 7 bases. There are 14 residues in the CDR3. The V segment lost 0 bases and the J segment 4 bases; nucleotides outside the gene matches: 1. Germline V gene sequence: CDR1 SGHVS, CDR2 FNYEAQ. The CDR3 is CASSLAQGADTQYF. The CDR3 coding sequence is TGTGCCAGCAGCTTAGCTCAGGGGGCAGATACGCAGTATTTT.